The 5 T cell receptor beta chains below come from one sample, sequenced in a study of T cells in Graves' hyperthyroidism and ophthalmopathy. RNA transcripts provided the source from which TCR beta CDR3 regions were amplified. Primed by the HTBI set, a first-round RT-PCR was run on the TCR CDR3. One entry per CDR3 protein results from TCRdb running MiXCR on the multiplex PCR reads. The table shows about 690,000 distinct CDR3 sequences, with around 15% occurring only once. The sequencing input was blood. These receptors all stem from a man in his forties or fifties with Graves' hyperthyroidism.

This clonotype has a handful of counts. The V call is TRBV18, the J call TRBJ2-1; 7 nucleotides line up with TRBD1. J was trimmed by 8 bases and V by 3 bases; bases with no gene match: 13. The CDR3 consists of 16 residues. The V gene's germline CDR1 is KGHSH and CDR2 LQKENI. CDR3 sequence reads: CASSPRSGQDHDEQFF. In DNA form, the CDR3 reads TGTGCCAGCTCACCCCGCTCCGGACAGGACCACGATGAGCAGTTCTTC. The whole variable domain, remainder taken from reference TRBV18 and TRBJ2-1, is NAGVMQNPRHLVRRRGQEARLRCSPMKGHSHVYWYRQLPEEGLKFMVYLQKENIIDESGMPKERFSAEFPKEGPSILRIQQVVRGDSAAYFCASSPRSGQDHDEQFFGPGTRLTVL.

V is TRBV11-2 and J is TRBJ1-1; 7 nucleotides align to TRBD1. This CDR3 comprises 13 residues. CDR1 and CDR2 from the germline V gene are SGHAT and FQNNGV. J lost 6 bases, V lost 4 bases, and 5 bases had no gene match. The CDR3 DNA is TGTGCCAGCAGCTCACAGGGGTACGCTGAAGCTTTCTTT. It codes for CASSSQGYAEAFF.

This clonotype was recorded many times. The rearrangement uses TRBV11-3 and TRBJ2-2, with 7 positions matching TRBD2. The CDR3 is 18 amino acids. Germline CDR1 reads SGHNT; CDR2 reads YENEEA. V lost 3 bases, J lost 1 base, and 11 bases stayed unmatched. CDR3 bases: TGTGCCAGCAGCTTTCGGTCTAGCGGAGCGAAGAACACCGGGGAGCTGTTTTTT. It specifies CASSFRSSGAKNTGELFF.

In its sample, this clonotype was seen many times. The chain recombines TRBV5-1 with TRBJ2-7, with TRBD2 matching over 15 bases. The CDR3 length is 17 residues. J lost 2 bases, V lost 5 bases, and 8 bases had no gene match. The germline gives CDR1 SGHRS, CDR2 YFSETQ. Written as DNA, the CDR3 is TGCGCCAGCAGTCCCGGGACTAGCGGGAGGCTAACCTACGAGCAGTACTTC. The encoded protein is CASSPGTSGRLTYEQYF.

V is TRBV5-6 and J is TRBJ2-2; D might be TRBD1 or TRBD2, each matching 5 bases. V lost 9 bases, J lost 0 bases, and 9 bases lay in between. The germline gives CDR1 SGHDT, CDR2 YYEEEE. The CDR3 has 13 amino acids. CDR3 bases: TGTGCCACCCGGGGCTCGAACACCGGGGAGCTGTTTTTT. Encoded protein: CATRGSNTGELFF.